Following are 21 T cell receptor beta chains from one sample sequenced in a study of identical twins. In TCRdb, the 5' RACE reads were re-called with MiXCR into one record per CDR3 protein. Of approximately 680,000 distinct CDR3 sequences in the sample, less than 9% were seen once. This sample also belongs to another study, concerning yellow fever vaccine responses in identical twins.

The sample taken for sequencing was PBMCs. The receptors derive from a woman aged 18-29 years in good health.

The rearrangement joins TRBV7-9 to TRBJ2-5, with a possible D match to TRBD2 (6 bases). This CDR3 is built from 17 residues. The germline CDR1 and CDR2 sequences are SEHNR and FQNEAQ (reference sequence). V was clipped by 0 bases and J by 5 bases, with 19 bases between them. The CDR3 sequence is CASSLAREWGVGETQYF. DNA for the CDR3: TGTGCCAGCAGCTTAGCAAGAGAATGGGGGGTCGGGGAGACCCAGTACTTC. Full variable domain (outside the CDR3, taken from reference TRBV7-9 and TRBJ2-5): DTGVSQNPRHKITKRGQNVTFRCDPISEHNRLYWYRQTLGQGPEFLTYFQNEAQLEKSRLLSDRFSAERPKGSFSTLEIQRTEQGDSAMYLCASSLAREWGVGETQYFGPGTRLLVL.

The chain is built from TRBV20-1 and TRBJ1-3; a weak D match, TRBD1 (6 bases). The CDR3 spans 15 residues. V shed 6 bases and J shed 0 bases, with 15 bases lying between them. Germline CDR1 and CDR2: DFQATT and SNEGSKA (reference sequence). CDR3 in DNA: TGCAGTGCACCACACGACAGGAGCTCTGGAAACACCATATATTTT. Its protein product is CSAPHDRSSGNTIYF.

This clonotype was seen repeatedly, ten times or more. The V and J genes are TRBV7-2 and TRBJ2-7, with no clear D. V lost 2 bases to trimming and J lost 6 bases, with 5 bases between them. Looked up from germline, CDR1 is SGHTA and CDR2 is FQGNSA. The CDR3 has 11 residues. The CDR3 loop reads CASSLWREQYV. CDR3 coding DNA: TGTGCCAGCAGCTTATGGCGCGAGCAGTACGTC.

V is TRBV11-1 and J is TRBJ2-3, with 12 bases fitting TRBD2. Germline V gives CDR1 SGHAT, CDR2 FQDESV (reference sequence). With V trimmed by 5 bases and J by 4 bases, 16 bases remained unmatched. The CDR3 has 19 amino acids. Written as DNA, the CDR3 is TGTGCCAGCAGCCACAATATCCGGACTAGCGGGGCCGGGGCAGATACGCAGTATTTT. This sequence encodes CASSHNIRTSGAGADTQYF.

This clonotype was observed many times. The rearrangement joins TRBV7-2 to TRBJ2-2, with 8 bases fitting TRBD2. Germline V gives CDR1 SGHTA, CDR2 FQGNSA. Germline trimming cut 5 bases from V and 1 base from J; bases unmatched to any gene: 0. This CDR3 is built from 14 residues. The CDR3 protein is CASSGTRNTGELFF. The CDR3 coding sequence is TGTGCCAGCAGCGGGACTAGGAACACCGGGGAGCTGTTTTTT.

This clonotype was counted ten times or more. The chain joins TRBV6-1 to TRBJ1-2; TRBD1 is a possible D gene (6 bases). The germline V and J ends were trimmed by 5 bases and 6 bases, with 16 bases remaining between them. Germline V gene lookup returns CDR1 MNHNS and CDR2 SASEGT. The CDR3 is 14 residues long. The CDR3 loop is CASSRTTGGDGYTF. CDR3 coding DNA: TGTGCCAGCAGTCGAACGACAGGTGGTGATGGCTACACCTTC.

The count of this clonotype is one. The chain joins TRBV15 to TRBJ1-4, with 7 bases lining up with TRBD1. Germline-derived CDR1 and CDR2 are LNHNV and YYDKDF (reference sequence). With V trimmed by 0 bases and J by 4 bases, 5 bases remained unmatched. The CDR3 has 16 amino acids. Here the CDR3 reads CATSREFAGGNEKLFF. The CDR3 DNA sequence: TGTGCCACCAGCAGAGAATTCGCAGGGGGTAATGAAAAACTGTTTTTT.

This clonotype was detected a few times. This rearrangement joins TRBV11-2 to TRBJ2-5; 15 positions agree with TRBD2. CDR3 length equals 19 residues. V shed 7 bases, J shed 0 bases, and the junction held 12 bases outside the gene matches. The V gene's germline CDR1 is SGHAT and CDR2 FQNNGV. The CDR3 here is CASTKVVGLAGGYQETQYF. In DNA form, the CDR3 reads TGTGCCAGCACCAAAGTCGTCGGACTAGCGGGGGGGTACCAAGAGACCCAGTACTTC.

This clonotype was counted only a few times. This chain uses TRBV28 with TRBJ1-1, with D perhaps TRBD1 (6 bases). CDR1 and CDR2 from the germline V gene are MDHEN and SYDVKM. V was cut by 7 bases and J by 7 bases, with 19 bases left in between. This CDR3 is built from 14 residues. The CDR3 DNA sequence: TGTGCCAGCATCAAATACCCAGGGGCAGATGAAGCTTTCTTT. Translating it yields CASIKYPGADEAFF.

The chain has TRBV12-3 or TRBV12-4 and TRBJ2-2; D remains ambiguous. V was trimmed by 5 bases and J by 6 bases, leaving 7 bases between them. The CDR3 is 12 amino acids. CDR3 nucleotide sequence: TGTGCCAGCAGTGAGGAACCCGGGGAGCTGTTTTTT. It specifies CASSEEPGELFF.

This clonotype has a count of ten or more. The chain combines TRBV12-3 or TRBV12-4 with TRBJ2-3; D remains unclear. This CDR3 comprises 14 residues. Trimming pared 3 bases from V and 2 bases from J, leaving 9 bases between. The CDR3 DNA follows: TGTGCCAGCAGTTTTAAAAGGGACACAGATACGCAGTATTTT. Protein product: CASSFKRDTDTQYF.

This clonotype was seen repeatedly, ten times or more. This chain connects TRBV29-1 to TRBJ2-7; 7 bases map to TRBD2. The CDR3 consists of 14 residues. Germline V gene data show CDR1 as SQVTM and CDR2 as ANQGSEA. Losses at the gene ends were 4 bases for V and 4 bases for J; bases not matched to a gene: 10. CDR3 coding DNA: TGCAGCGTTGGAGTACCCGGGGGGTCGTACGAGCAGTACTTC. It encodes CSVGVPGGSYEQYF.

Ten or more counts support this clonotype. This sequence joins TRBV29-1 and TRBJ1-1; D not certain. This CDR3 has 11 amino acids. CDR1 is SQVTM, CDR2 ANQGSEA, per germline. Trimming removed 4 bases from V and 5 bases from J, with 8 bases in between. CDR3 bases: TGCAGCGTTGTACCTGGGACTGAAGCTTTCTTT. It codes for CSVVPGTEAFF.

The sample holds a few counts of this clonotype. The chain combines TRBV24-1 with TRBJ1-2, with 8 nucleotides matching TRBD1. V shed 5 bases and J 6 bases; nucleotides not matched to a gene: 7. CDR1 is KGHDR, CDR2 SFDVKD, per germline. CDR3 length equals 14 residues. CDR3 sequence reads: CATSGPQTGDGYTF. Written as DNA, the CDR3 is TGTGCCACCAGTGGTCCACAGACAGGGGATGGCTACACCTTC.

This clonotype was observed a handful of times. J is TRBJ1-1 and V is TRBV20-1, with D possibly matching TRBD1 (5 bases). Looked up from germline, CDR1 is DFQATT and CDR2 is SNEGSKA (reference sequence). The germline V and J ends were trimmed by 0 bases and 4 bases, with 18 bases remaining between them. The CDR3 has 16 residues. The CDR3 DNA reads TGCAGTGCTAGAGAGGGGGACCCTCGAGGGATCACTGAAGCTTTCTTT. Protein sequence: CSAREGDPRGITEAFF.

This clonotype showed up just a few times. The V and J genes are TRBV7-9 and TRBJ1-5, with no clear D. Germline V CDR1 and CDR2: SEHNR, FQNEAQ (reference sequence). Trimming left V 8 bases short and J 0 bases short, with 5 bases between. This CDR3 has 12 residues. The DNA of the CDR3 is TGTGCCAGCGGCGTTAGCAATCAGCCCCAGCATTTT. Translation: CASGVSNQPQHF. Combining the CDR3 with reference TRBV7-9 and TRBJ1-5 gives the whole variable domain DTGVSQNPRHKITKRGQNVTFRCDPISEHNRLYWYRQTLGQGPEFLTYFQNEAQLEKSRLLSDRFSAERPKGSFSTLEIQRTEQGDSAMYLCASGVSNQPQHFGDGTRLSIL.

This clonotype was observed a few times. V gene TRBV19 combines with J gene TRBJ2-7; 7 nucleotides agree with TRBD2. The CDR3 runs to 14 residues. The V segment lost 6 bases and the J segment 0 bases; nucleotides outside the gene matches: 5. The germline V gene encodes CDR1 LNHDA and CDR2 SQIVND (reference sequence). The CDR3: CASRSGGNSYEQYF. In nucleotides, the CDR3 is TGTGCCAGTAGATCGGGGGGTAACTCCTACGAGCAGTACTTC.

This clonotype has more than one count but fewer than ten. One junction end does not reproduce the germline sequence, and a read error may be involved. The chain carries TRBV28 and TRBJ2-1, with a weak D call TRBD2 (5 bases). The germline CDR1 and CDR2 sequences are MDHEN and SYDVKM. The CDR3 has 12 amino acids. CDR3 amino acids: CASSLLEGSPRF. The CDR3 region has the DNA TGTGCCAGCAGTTTATTAGAGGGATCACCCCGCTTC.

CDR3 region: CASSEATSSQETQYF. CDR3 DNA: TGTGCCAGCAGTGAAGCGACTTCCAGCCAAGAGACCCAGTACTTC. The rearrangement uses TRBV2 and TRBJ2-5, with no clear D. Germline V lookup: CDR1 SNHLY, CDR2 FYNNEI. Trimming took 0 bases from V and 1 from J, leaving 9 bases between them. This CDR3 region has 15 residues.

This clonotype was counted between two and nine times. The V gene is TRBV20-1, the J gene TRBJ2-7; possibly TRBD1 or TRBD2 for D (5 bases each). Trimming removed 5 bases from V and 4 bases from J, with 24 bases in between. Germline V gives CDR1 DFQATT, CDR2 SNEGSKA (reference sequence). CDR3 length: 16 residues. The CDR3 bases are TGCAGTGCTCCTGTGGGGCGAAAAGGGACGATTTACGAGCAGTACTTC. This codes for CSAPVGRKGTIYEQYF.

The chain uses TRBV19 and TRBJ2-1; 11 nucleotides match TRBD2. Germline lookup yields CDR1 LNHDA and CDR2 SQIVND (reference sequence). Trimming cost V 7 bases and J 0 bases; bases outside gene matches: 5. This CDR3 region has 16 residues. CDR3 region: CASKTSGGSSYNEQFF. CDR3 in DNA: TGTGCCAGTAAAACTAGCGGGGGTAGCTCCTACAATGAGCAGTTCTTC.